This passage covers 20 T cell receptor beta chains from one sample sequenced in a study of blood T cell repertoires in COVID-19. The repertoire was sequenced with immunoSEQ multiplex PCR; TCRdb's copy has only in-frame clones and lacks some. This sample carries approximately 100,000 clones, 90% of them seen once, and the ten largest clones take approximately 1%. The sample comprised peripheral blood. The receptors come from a human donor in a cohort sampled during active COVID-19.

Here the CDR3 reads CATSRYRPGISLGNEQFF. The CDR3 bases are TGTGCCACCAGCAGATACCGTCCCGGGATCTCGTTAGGTAATGAGCAGTTCTTC. This chain connects TRBV15 to TRBJ2-1, with TRBD2 as a possible D gene (5 bases). The CDR3 runs to 18 residues. Trimming pared 2 bases from V and 7 bases from J, leaving 24 bases between. Looked up from germline, CDR1 is LNHNV and CDR2 is YYDKDF (reference sequence).

The J gene is TRBJ2-4, the V gene TRBV6-2 or TRBV6-3, with 9 bases matching TRBD1. Germline CDR1 MNHEY, CDR2 SVGEGT. V dropped 2 bases and J dropped 0; count of bases not matched to a gene: 14. This CDR3 contains 20 residues. CDR3 nucleotide sequence: TGTGCCAGCAGTTACCTTACCGGGACAGGGACTGCCATAGCCAAAAACATTCAGTACTTC. Translated, it gives CASSYLTGTGTAIAKNIQYF.

This sequence joins TRBV6-4 and TRBJ1-6; TRBD1 matches 7 bases. The germline CDR1 and CDR2 sequences are MRHNA and SNTAGT. The CDR3 extends over 15 amino acids. V dropped 0 bases and J dropped 7; count of bases not matched to a gene: 3. Here the CDR3 reads CASSDSLQGNSPLHF. CDR3 in DNA: TGTGCCAGCAGTGACTCATTACAGGGGAATTCACCCCTCCACTTT.

The chain carries TRBV5-4 and TRBJ2-7; perhaps TRBD2 as D (6 bases). The length of the CDR3 is 15 residues. V lost 6 bases and J lost 1, with 17 bases in between. The germline gives CDR1 SGHNT, CDR2 YYREEE (reference sequence). CDR3 sequence (DNA): TGTGCCAGCACCATAGGGGCGGGGCTATCCTACGAGCAGTACTTC. Residues: CASTIGAGLSYEQYF. The full variable domain, its missing parts supplied by reference TRBV5-4 and TRBJ2-7, is ETGVTQSPTHLIKTRGQQVTLRCSSQSGHNTVSWYQQALGQGPQFIFQYYREEENGRGNFPPRFSGLQFPNYSSELNVNALELDDSALYLCASTIGAGLSYEQYFGPGTRLTVT.

V gene TRBV19 combines with J gene TRBJ2-6; 11 positions match TRBD1. The germline gives CDR1 LNHDA, CDR2 SQIVND (reference sequence). With V trimmed by 5 bases and J by 2 bases, 8 bases remained unmatched. The CDR3 is 18 amino acids. CDR3 amino acids: CASSPRDRGDTGANVLTF. The CDR3 coding sequence is TGTGCCAGTAGTCCCCGGGACAGGGGGGACACTGGGGCCAACGTCCTGACTTTC.

J is TRBJ2-5 and V is TRBV11-3; tentatively, D is TRBD1 (5 bases). The CDR3 contains 12 residues. Looked up from germline, CDR1 is SGHNT and CDR2 is YENEEA. The V gene lost 5 bases and the J gene lost 5 bases, with 9 bases spanning the gap. The CDR3 reads CASSKGIETQYF. The CDR3 nucleotides read TGTGCCAGCAGCAAGGGGATCGAGACCCAGTACTTC.

The J gene is TRBJ2-7, the V gene TRBV6-5, with 9 bases identical to TRBD2. This CDR3 contains 15 residues. CDR1 is MNHEY and CDR2 is SVGAGI in the germline V gene. V was pared by 4 bases and J by 1 base, with 5 bases of the junction left unmatched. The CDR3 protein is CASSSGGGESYEQYF. CDR3 DNA: TGTGCCAGCAGTTCCGGCGGGGGGGAGTCCTACGAGCAGTACTTC.

This chain joins TRBV6-6 and TRBJ1-3; no clear D. The germline V gene encodes CDR1 MNHNY and CDR2 SVGAGI (reference sequence). This CDR3 spans 10 amino acids. Trimming left V 8 bases short and J 10 bases short, with 9 bases between. CDR3 bases: TGTGCCAGCGCAGGAGGGACCATATATTTT. This gives the protein CASAGGTIYF.

This clone has a single count. This chain joins TRBV25-1 and TRBJ1-6; D call uncertain. The ends were cut back, 6 bases at V and 6 bases at J, with 18 bases in the middle. From germline, CDR1 is MGHDK and CDR2 SYGVNS. The CDR3 contains 16 residues. In DNA form, the CDR3 reads TGTGCCAGCAGCTTTTACTCCGGGAGCCCTAATTCACCCCTCCACTTT. It specifies CASSFYSGSPNSPLHF.

The rearrangement uses TRBV5-4 and TRBJ1-2; D gene uncertain. Germline loops: CDR1 SGHNT, CDR2 YYREEE (reference sequence). The V end lost 0 bases, the J end lost 1 base, and 10 bases lay between the germline ends. This CDR3 spans 15 amino acids. The CDR3 loop is CASSLVGRDNYGYTF. CDR3 nucleotides: TGTGCCAGCAGCTTGGTGGGGAGGGATAACTATGGCTACACCTTC.

The chain carries TRBV6-2 or TRBV6-3 and TRBJ2-7; D may be TRBD1 (6 bases). V dropped 6 bases and J dropped 3 bases, with 18 bases sitting between them. CDR1 MNHEY and CDR2 SVGEGT come from the germline V gene. The CDR3 is 15 residues long. Written as DNA, the CDR3 is TGTGCCAGCAGCCCACAAACAGGGTTTGACTACGAGCAGTACTTC. This encodes CASSPQTGFDYEQYF.

The chain combines TRBV7-8 with TRBJ2-3; 13 nucleotides agree with TRBD2. Germline CDR1 reads SGHVS; CDR2 reads FQNEAQ. The V segment lost 6 bases and the J segment 4 bases; nucleotides outside the gene matches: 4. This CDR3 contains 15 residues. The CDR3 region has the DNA TGTGCCAGCAGAAGCACTAGCGGGAGGGCAGATACGCAGTATTTT. It is translated as CASRSTSGRADTQYF. Filled out from reference TRBV7-8 and TRBJ2-3, the complete variable domain reads GAGVSQSPRYKVAKRGQDVALRCDPISGHVSLFWYQQALGQGPEFLTYFQNEAQLDKSGLPSDRFFAERPEGSVSTLKIQRTQQEDSAVYLCASRSTSGRADTQYFGPGTRLTVL.

The V call is TRBV9, the J call TRBJ1-1; possible D gene TRBD1, 5 bases. The V end lost 0 bases, the J end lost 2 bases, and 11 bases lay between the germline ends. The CDR3 has 15 amino acids. Germline V gene data show CDR1 as SGDLS and CDR2 as YYNGEE. The CDR3: CASSVEAGINTEAFF. The CDR3 region has the DNA TGTGCCAGCAGCGTAGAGGCAGGGATAAACACTGAAGCTTTCTTT.

V is TRBV11-2 and J is TRBJ2-7, with D perhaps matching TRBD1 (6 bases). The CDR3 has 14 residues. CDR1 and CDR2 (germline): SGHAT, FQNNGV. The V gene lost 5 bases and the J gene lost 2 bases, with 13 bases spanning the gap. Written as DNA, the CDR3 is TGTGCCAGCAGCACAGACAGGCTGGCCTACGAGCAGTACTTC. This codes for CASSTDRLAYEQYF.

Details on this clone: Other DNA sequences in the sample encode the same CDR3. The chain uses TRBV7-3 and TRBJ2-3; 11 nucleotides agree with TRBD2. Germline values: CDR1 SGHTA, CDR2 FQGTGA. The CDR3 length is 15 residues. The V and J ends lost 6 bases and 5 bases, in that order; junction bases with no gene match: 7. CDR3 in DNA: TGTGCCAGCAGTCGTAGCGGGGGGGCGGTAGATACGCAGTATTTT. Residues: CASSRSGGAVDTQYF.

V is TRBV7-6 and J is TRBJ2-3; TRBD2 matches at 10 bases. V trimming: 1 base; J trimming: 1 base; junction bases outside the gene matches: 2. The CDR3 is made up of 16 amino acids. CDR1 and CDR2 (germline): SGHVS, FNYEAQ. The CDR3 nucleotides are TGTGCCAGCAGCTTAGAAGCGGGAGGGCGCACAGATACGCAGTATTTT. Residues: CASSLEAGGRTDTQYF.

This sequence joins TRBV6-5 and TRBJ1-2, with a possible D match to TRBD1 (6 bases). V lost 5 bases to trimming and J lost 2 bases, with 9 bases between them. From germline, CDR1 is MNHEY and CDR2 SVGAGI. The CDR3 runs to 13 residues. The CDR3 DNA follows: TGTGCCAGCAGTCACAGGGAGAACTATGGCTACACCTTC. Encoded protein: CASSHRENYGYTF.

The chain uses TRBV5-1 and TRBJ1-2; 10 nucleotides match TRBD1. The CDR3 is 16 amino acids. Germline V gene sequence: CDR1 SGHRS, CDR2 YFSETQ. The trim removed 4 bases at V and 0 bases at J, leaving 6 bases unmatched. CDR3 region: CASSPGTGATNYGYTF. The CDR3, as DNA: TGCGCCAGCAGCCCCGGGACAGGGGCTACTAACTATGGCTACACCTTC.

The chain has TRBV10-3 and TRBJ2-3; D perhaps matches TRBD1 (5 bases). This CDR3 is 14 amino acids long. Trimming removed 6 bases from V and 0 bases from J, with 10 bases in between. The germline V gene encodes CDR1 ENHRY and CDR2 SYGVKD. Here the CDR3 DNA reads TGTGCCATCAGCCCCGACAGAAGCACAGATACGCAGTATTTT. Translated: CAISPDRSTDTQYF.

Written as DNA, the CDR3 is TGTGCCAGCAACAAAGACAGGGGGAAATACGATGAGCAGTTCTTC. Translated: CASNKDRGKYDEQFF. This chain connects TRBV25-1 to TRBJ2-1; TRBD1 aligns across 9 bases. This CDR3 comprises 15 residues. V lost 7 bases and J lost 8; bases outside the gene matches: 12. CDR1 MGHDK and CDR2 SYGVNS come from the germline V gene.